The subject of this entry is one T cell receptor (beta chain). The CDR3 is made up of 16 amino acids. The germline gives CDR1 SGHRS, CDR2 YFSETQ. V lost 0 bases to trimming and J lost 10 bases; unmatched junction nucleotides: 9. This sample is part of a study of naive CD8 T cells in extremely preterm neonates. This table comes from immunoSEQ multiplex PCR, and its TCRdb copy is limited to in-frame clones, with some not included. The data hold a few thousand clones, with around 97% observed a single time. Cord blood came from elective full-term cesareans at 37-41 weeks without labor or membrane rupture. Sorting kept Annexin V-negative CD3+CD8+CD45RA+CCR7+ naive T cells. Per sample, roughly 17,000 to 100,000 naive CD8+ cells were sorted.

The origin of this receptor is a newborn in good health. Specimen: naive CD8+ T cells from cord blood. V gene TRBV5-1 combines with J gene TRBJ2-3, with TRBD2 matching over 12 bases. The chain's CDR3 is CASSLGLAGAPPAQYF. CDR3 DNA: TGCGCCAGCAGCTTGGGACTAGCGGGGGCCCCACCTGCGCAGTATTTT. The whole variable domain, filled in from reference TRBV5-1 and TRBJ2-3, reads KAGVTQTPRYLIKTRGQQVTLSCSPISGHRSVSWYQQTPGQGLQFLFEYFSETQRNKGNFPGRFSGRQFSNSRSEMNVSTLELGDSALYLCASSLGLAGAPPAQYFGPGTRLTVL.